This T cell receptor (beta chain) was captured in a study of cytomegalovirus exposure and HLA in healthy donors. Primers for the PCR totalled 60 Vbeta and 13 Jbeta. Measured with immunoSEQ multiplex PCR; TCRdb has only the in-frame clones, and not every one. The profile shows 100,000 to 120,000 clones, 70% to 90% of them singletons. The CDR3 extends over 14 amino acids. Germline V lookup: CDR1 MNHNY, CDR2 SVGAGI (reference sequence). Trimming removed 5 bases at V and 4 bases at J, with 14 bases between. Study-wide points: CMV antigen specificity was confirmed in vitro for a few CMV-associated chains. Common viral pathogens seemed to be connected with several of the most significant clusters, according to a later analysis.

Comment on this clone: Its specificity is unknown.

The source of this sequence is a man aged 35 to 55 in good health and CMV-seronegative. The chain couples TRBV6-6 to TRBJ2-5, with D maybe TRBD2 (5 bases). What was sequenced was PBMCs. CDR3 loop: CASSQVALGETQYF. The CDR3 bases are TGTGCCAGCAGTCAAGTAGCGTTGGGAGAGACCCAGTACTTC.